What follows describes a single T cell receptor (beta chain). These data originate in a study of blood T cell repertoires in COVID-19. Method: immunoSEQ multiplex PCR; TCRdb's copy keeps in-frame clones and lacks some. The sample contains a few hundred thousand clones, 75% to 90% of which appear only once. The receptor's source is a woman between 18 and 30 years old with acute or convalescent COVID-19. The sequenced sample was peripheral blood.

CDR3 DNA: TGTGCCAGCAGTGCCCTCGGGGGGGCCCCCAATGAGCAGTTCTTC. It specifies CASSALGGAPNEQFF. The V gene is TRBV6-4, the J gene TRBJ2-1, with 8 bases identical to TRBD2. Germline values: CDR1 MRHNA, CDR2 SNTAGT. This CDR3 spans 15 amino acids. After removal of 4 bases from V and 6 bases from J, the junction contained 8 bases not matched to a gene.